These 3 T cell receptor beta chains were sequenced from one sample in a study of T cells expressing NK-cell markers. TCRdb reprocessed the 5' RACE reads and keeps a single row for each CDR3 protein, giving no DNA. The sample holds 160,000 or so distinct CDR3 sequences. Sequencing input: blood T cells: a sorted CD56 or NKG2C T cell subset, CD4+ or CD8+ T cells, or bulk PBMC T cells (not recorded which). The receptors come from a woman between 18 and 69 years old in good health.

The CDR3 loop is CASSLLAQHQETQYF. The chain uses TRBV27 and TRBJ2-5. Germline assignment: CDR1 MNHEY and CDR2 SMNVEV (reference sequence). The CDR3 has 15 residues.

The J gene is TRBJ2-7, the V gene TRBV7-2; TCRdb indicates TRBD2, and absent DNA this call remains unverified. The CDR3 is 15 residues long. Germline V gene lookup returns CDR1 SGHTA and CDR2 FQGNSA. CDR3: CASSLVAGGSHEQYF.

CDR3 region: CASSMDPELHGYTF. This sequence joins TRBV5-6 and TRBJ1-2. Germline V CDR1 and CDR2: SGHDT, YYEEEE. The CDR3 runs to 14 residues. Filled out from reference TRBV5-6 and TRBJ1-2, the complete variable domain reads DAGVTQSPTHLIKTRGQQVTLRCSPKSGHDTVSWYQQALGQGPQFIFQYYEEEERQRGNFPDRFSGHQFPNYSSELNVNALLLGDSALYLCASSMDPELHGYTFGSGTRLTVV.